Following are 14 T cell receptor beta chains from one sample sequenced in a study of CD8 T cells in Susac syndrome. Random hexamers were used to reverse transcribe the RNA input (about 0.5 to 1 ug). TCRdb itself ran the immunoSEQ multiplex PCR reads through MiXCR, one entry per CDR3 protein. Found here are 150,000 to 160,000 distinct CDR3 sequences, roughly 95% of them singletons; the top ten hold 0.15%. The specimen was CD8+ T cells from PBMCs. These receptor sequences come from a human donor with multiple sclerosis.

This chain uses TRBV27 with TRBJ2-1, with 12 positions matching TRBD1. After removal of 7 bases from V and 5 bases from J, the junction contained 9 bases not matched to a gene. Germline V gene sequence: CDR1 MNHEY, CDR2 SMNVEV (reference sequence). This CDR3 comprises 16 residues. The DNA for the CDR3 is TGTGCCAGCAACCGGGCGGGACAGGGGGCTCACAATGAGCAGTTCTTC. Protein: CASNRAGQGAHNEQFF.

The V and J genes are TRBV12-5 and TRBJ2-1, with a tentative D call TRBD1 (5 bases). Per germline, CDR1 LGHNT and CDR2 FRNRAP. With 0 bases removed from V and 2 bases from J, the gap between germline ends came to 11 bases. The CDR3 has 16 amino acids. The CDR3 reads CASGLVRQGTYNEQFF. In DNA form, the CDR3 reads TGTGCTAGTGGTTTGGTTCGTCAGGGAACCTACAATGAGCAGTTCTTC.

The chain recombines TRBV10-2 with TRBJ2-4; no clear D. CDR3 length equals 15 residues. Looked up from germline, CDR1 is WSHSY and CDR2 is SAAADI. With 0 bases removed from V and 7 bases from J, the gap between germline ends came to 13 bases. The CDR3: CASSESTRRLNIQYF. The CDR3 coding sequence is TGCGCCAGCAGTGAGTCGACTCGGAGACTTAACATTCAGTACTTC.

The CDR3 coding sequence is TGTGCCAGCAGCCACGGGACACCTAGCAATCAGCCCCAGCATTTT. It is translated as CASSHGTPSNQPQHF. The chain combines TRBV27 with TRBJ1-5; perhaps TRBD1 as D (6 bases). V was cut by 6 bases and J by 0 bases, with 12 bases left in between. From germline, CDR1 is MNHEY and CDR2 SMNVEV (reference sequence). This CDR3 contains 15 residues.

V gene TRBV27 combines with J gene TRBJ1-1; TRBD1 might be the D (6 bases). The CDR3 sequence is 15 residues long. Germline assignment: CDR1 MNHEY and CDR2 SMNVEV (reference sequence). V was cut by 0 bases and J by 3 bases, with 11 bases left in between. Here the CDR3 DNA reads TGTGCCAGCAGTTTATCGGTAGGGGGGCACACTGAAGCTTTCTTT. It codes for CASSLSVGGHTEAFF.

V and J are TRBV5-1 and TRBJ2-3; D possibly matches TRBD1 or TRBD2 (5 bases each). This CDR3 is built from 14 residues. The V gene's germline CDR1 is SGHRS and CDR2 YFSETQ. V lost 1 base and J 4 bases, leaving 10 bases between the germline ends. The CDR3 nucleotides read TGCGCCAGCAGCTTGATGGGGGATCCAGATACGCAGTATTTT. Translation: CASSLMGDPDTQYF.

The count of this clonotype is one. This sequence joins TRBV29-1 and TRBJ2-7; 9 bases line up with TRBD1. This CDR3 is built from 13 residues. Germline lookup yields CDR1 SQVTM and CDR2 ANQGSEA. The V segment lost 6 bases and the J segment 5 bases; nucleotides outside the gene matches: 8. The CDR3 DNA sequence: TGCAGCGTCGATGGGGACAGGGCCGACGAGCAGTACTTC. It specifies CSVDGDRADEQYF.

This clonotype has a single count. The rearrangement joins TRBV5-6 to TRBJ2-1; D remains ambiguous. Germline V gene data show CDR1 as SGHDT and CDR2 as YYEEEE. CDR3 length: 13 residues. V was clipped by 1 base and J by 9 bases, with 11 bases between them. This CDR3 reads CASSLMTYSEQFF. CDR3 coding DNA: TGTGCCAGCAGCTTGATGACCTATAGTGAGCAGTTCTTC.

The CDR3 loop reads CASTWTGDVNEQFF. The DNA of the CDR3 is TGTGCCAGCACCTGGACAGGGGATGTGAATGAGCAGTTCTTC. The rearrangement joins TRBV2 to TRBJ2-1; 9 bases are a match to TRBD1. The CDR3 loop spans 14 amino acids. CDR1 is SNHLY, CDR2 FYNNEI, per germline. Trimming removed 7 bases from V and 7 bases from J; junction bases left unmatched: 8.

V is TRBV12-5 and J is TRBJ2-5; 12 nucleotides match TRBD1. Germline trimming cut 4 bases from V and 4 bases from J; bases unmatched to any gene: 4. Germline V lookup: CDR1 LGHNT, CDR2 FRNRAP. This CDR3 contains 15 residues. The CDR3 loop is CASGSGTGGSETQYF. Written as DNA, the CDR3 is TGTGCTAGTGGTTCCGGGACAGGGGGCTCAGAGACCCAGTACTTC.

The DNA for the CDR3 is TGTGCCAGCAGTGAGACTAGCGGGGGATCCTACGAGCAGTACTTC. Its translation: CASSETSGGSYEQYF. This chain uses TRBV6-1 with TRBJ2-7; 12 bases map to TRBD2. The CDR3 totals 15 residues. Germline loops: CDR1 MNHNS, CDR2 SASEGT. The ends lost 3 bases at V and 1 base at J; junction bases unmatched: 1.

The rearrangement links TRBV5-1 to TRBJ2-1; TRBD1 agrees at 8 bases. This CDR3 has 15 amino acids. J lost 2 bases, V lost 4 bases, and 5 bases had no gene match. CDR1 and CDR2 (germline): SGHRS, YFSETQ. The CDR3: CASSPTGVTYNEQFF. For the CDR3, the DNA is TGCGCCAGCAGCCCGACAGGGGTCACCTACAATGAGCAGTTCTTC.

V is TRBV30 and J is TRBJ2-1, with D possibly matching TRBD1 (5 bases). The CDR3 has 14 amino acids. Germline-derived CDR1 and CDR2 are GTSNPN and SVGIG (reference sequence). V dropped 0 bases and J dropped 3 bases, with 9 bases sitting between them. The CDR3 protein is CAWSVFDSYNEQFF. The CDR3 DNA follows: TGTGCCTGGAGTGTCTTTGACAGCTACAATGAGCAGTTCTTC.

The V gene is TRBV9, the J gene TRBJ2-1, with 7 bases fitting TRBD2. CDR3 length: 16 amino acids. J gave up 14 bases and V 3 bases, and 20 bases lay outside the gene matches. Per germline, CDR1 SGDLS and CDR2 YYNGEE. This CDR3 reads CASSAVTGGRPPEEFF. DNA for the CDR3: TGTGCCAGCAGCGCAGTCACGGGGGGTCGGCCTCCCGAGGAGTTCTTC.